This T cell receptor beta chain is drawn from a study of blood T cell repertoires in COVID-19. Germline V gene data show CDR1 as MDHEN and CDR2 as SYDVKM. V gave up 6 bases and J gave up 7 bases, with 15 bases separating them. The CDR3 is 13 amino acids. In the study's own analysis: Amplification from reference gene primers served as the basis for estimated nucleated cell counts. Clones were read by immunoSEQ multiplex PCR, and TCRdb kept only the in-frame ones, dropping some. V and J calls plus clone size are reproduced from that table; the DNA served to infer D and trimming. The sample holds approximately 230,000 clones, 75% to 90% seen once.

V and J are TRBV28 and TRBJ1-2; no firm D call. The origin of this receptor is a woman aged 25 to 45 with acute COVID-19. Sequencing input: PBMCs or T cells enriched from blood (not recorded which). The CDR3 sequence: CASSREVHLGYTF. CDR3 nucleotide sequence: TGTGCCAGCAGCCGGGAGGTGCATCTTGGCTACACCTTC.